These 29 T cell receptor beta chains were sequenced from one sample in a study of shared clonotypes between healthy human individuals. The protocol was immunoSEQ multiplex PCR, while the TCRdb copy is restricted to in-frame clones and leaves out a portion. The repertoire holds around 2.3 million clones, with around 95% as singletons. Sequencing was carried out using naive CD4+ T cells sorted from blood. Described subset: CD45RA+ positively selected. These receptors all stem from a man younger than 35 in good health.

The sample holds a few counts of this clone. The gene calls are TRBV6-6 and TRBJ1-6, with a weak D call TRBD1 (6 bases). CDR3 size: 13 residues. V was pared by 7 bases and J by 10 bases, with 14 bases between. Germline lookup yields CDR1 MNHNY and CDR2 SVGAGI (reference sequence). CDR3 DNA sequence: TGTGCCAGCACGGTACAGGGCTACTCACCCCTCCACTTT. Translating it yields CASTVQGYSPLHF.

This clone was detected once. The V and J genes are TRBV5-1 and TRBJ1-1; 12 bases are a match to TRBD1. Germline values: CDR1 SGHRS, CDR2 YFSETQ. V gave up 4 bases and J gave up 5 bases; unmatched junction bases: 12. The CDR3 has 17 amino acids. The CDR3 DNA follows: TGCGCCAGCAGCACCGGGACAGGGGGCCCGTCGGGTACTGAAGCTTTCTTT. Translating it yields CASSTGTGGPSGTEAFF.

V usage is TRBV11-2 and J usage is TRBJ2-3; 11 bases fit TRBD2. The CDR3 covers 18 residues. Germline CDR1 SGHAT, CDR2 FQNNGV. The V and J ends lost 5 bases and 6 bases, in that order; junction bases with no gene match: 16. The CDR3 bases are TGTGCCAGCAGCCTAGCCGGACTAGCGGGCCCCGCCGCGGATACGCAGTATTTT. This gives the protein CASSLAGLAGPAADTQYF.

The genes are TRBV6-5 and TRBJ2-2; the match to TRBD1 covers 8 bases. Germline V gene data show CDR1 as MNHEY and CDR2 as SVGAGI. V was pared by 6 bases and J by 5 bases, with 5 bases of the junction left unmatched. The CDR3 has 14 amino acids. The CDR3 DNA reads TGTGCCAGCAGGCGACAGGGGATGACCGGGGAGCTGTTTTTT. It translates to CASRRQGMTGELFF.

CDR3 protein: CAWSGSAAHGYTF. CDR3 bases: TGTGCCTGGAGTGGAAGCGCTGCCCATGGCTACACCTTC. This chain joins TRBV30 and TRBJ1-2; D remains ambiguous. Germline lookup yields CDR1 GTSNPN and CDR2 SVGIG (reference sequence). Trimming left V 1 base short and J 6 bases short, with 12 bases between. This CDR3 spans 13 amino acids.

The V and J genes are TRBV20-1 and TRBJ1-2, with D possibly being TRBD1 (5 bases). Germline CDR1 and CDR2: DFQATT and SNEGSKA (reference sequence). Trimming removed 5 bases from V and 7 bases from J, with 11 bases in between. The CDR3 is 11 amino acids. The CDR3 here is CSASGGSGYTF. DNA of the CDR3: TGCAGTGCTTCCGGGGGAAGTGGCTACACCTTC.

Regarding this clone: Other DNA sequences in this sample translate to the same CDR3. The chain joins TRBV28 to TRBJ1-5, with TRBD1 as a possible D gene (5 bases). The CDR3 has 15 residues. Trimming cost V 3 bases and J 2 bases, with 11 bases left between them. Per the germline V gene, CDR1 is MDHEN and CDR2 is SYDVKM. The CDR3 sequence is CASSLGGVGNQPQHF. The CDR3 nucleotides read TGTGCCAGCAGTTTGGGGGGGGTTGGCAATCAGCCCCAGCATTTT.

This chain joins TRBV15 and TRBJ1-3; D is unresolved. Deletions cut 1 base from V and 1 base from J, with 8 bases between. The CDR3 has 15 amino acids. Germline CDR1 is LNHNV and CDR2 is YYDKDF (reference sequence). This chain's CDR3 is CATSRAPYSGNTIYF. The DNA of the CDR3 is TGTGCCACCAGCAGAGCCCCCTATTCTGGAAACACCATATATTTT.

The genes are TRBV18 and TRBJ1-3, with D unclear. The CDR3 spans 14 residues. V lost 3 bases, J lost 2 bases, and 8 bases lay in between. Germline CDR1 is KGHSH and CDR2 is LQKENI. CDR3 nucleotides: TGTGCCAGCTCACCCGAGACCCCTGGAAACACCATATATTTT. This encodes CASSPETPGNTIYF.

CDR3 sequence: CASSIDSAGSGTDTQYF. The CDR3 region has the DNA TGTGCCAGTAGTATAGATAGTGCGGGATCTGGCACAGATACGCAGTATTTT. V gene TRBV19 combines with J gene TRBJ2-3, with D possibly being TRBD2 (6 bases). Germline V CDR1 and CDR2: LNHDA, SQIVND (reference sequence). Trimming pared 0 bases from V and 1 base from J, leaving 14 bases between. CDR3 length: 17 amino acids.

V is TRBV27 and J is TRBJ2-7; D possibly corresponds to TRBD2 (5 bases). Germline values: CDR1 MNHEY, CDR2 SMNVEV (reference sequence). The ends were cut back, 5 bases at V and 3 bases at J, with 14 bases in the middle. This CDR3 has 14 residues. The CDR3 sequence: CASSRWRGSYEQYF. CDR3 nucleotides: TGTGCCAGCAGTCGATGGCGAGGGAGCTACGAGCAGTACTTC.

This chain joins TRBV29-1 and TRBJ1-4; D unclear. V lost 2 bases, J lost 12 bases, and 13 bases lay in between. The CDR3 has 12 residues. Germline CDR1 and CDR2: SQVTM and ANQGSEA. The CDR3, as DNA: TGCAGCGTTGAATCCTACGGTGACCAACTGTTTTTT. Amino acids: CSVESYGDQLFF.

The chain is built from TRBV28 and TRBJ1-2; D possibly corresponds to TRBD1 (6 bases). CDR1 MDHEN and CDR2 SYDVKM come from the germline V gene. The V end was cut by 3 bases, the J end by 5 bases, with 25 bases between. CDR3 length: 18 amino acids. The CDR3 loop is CASSFSIDRKSGLYGYTF. The CDR3 DNA follows: TGTGCCAGCAGTTTCTCCATCGACAGGAAAAGCGGTCTGTATGGCTACACCTTC.

This chain links TRBV6-5 with TRBJ2-5, with 8 bases that match TRBD1. CDR3 length: 13 residues. V was pared by 5 bases and J by 5 bases, with 4 bases of the junction left unmatched. Germline values: CDR1 MNHEY, CDR2 SVGAGI. CDR3 sequence reads: CASSRTGWETQYF. The CDR3 coding sequence is TGTGCCAGCAGTCGGACAGGGTGGGAGACCCAGTACTTC.

V usage is TRBV19 and J usage is TRBJ2-7; D is tentatively TRBD1 or TRBD2 (6 bases each). The CDR3 spans 15 residues. Germline values: CDR1 LNHDA, CDR2 SQIVND (reference sequence). V lost 1 base and J lost 0, with 10 bases in between. As DNA, the CDR3 is TGTGCCAGTAGTATAGGGGGGGCAGTCTCCTACGAGCAGTACTTC. Amino acid sequence: CASSIGGAVSYEQYF.

The chain recombines TRBV4-1 with TRBJ2-7, with unresolved D. The CDR3 length is 14 residues. V dropped 4 bases and J dropped 5 bases, with 15 bases sitting between them. In germline, CDR1 is MGHRA, CDR2 YSYEKL. In nucleotides, the CDR3 is TGCGCCAGCAGCCTGTCCCGAGTGAGGAACGAGCAGTACTTC. This codes for CASSLSRVRNEQYF.

This chain connects TRBV7-8 to TRBJ2-7, with D possibly TRBD1 on 6 matching bases. The CDR3 has 14 residues. The V gene's germline CDR1 is SGHVS and CDR2 FQNEAQ. V shed 4 bases and J shed 2 bases, with 12 bases lying between them. CDR3 protein: CASSSGHGTYEQYF. CDR3 coding DNA: TGTGCCAGCAGCTCGGGACACGGGACCTACGAGCAGTACTTC.

The rearrangement joins TRBV18 to TRBJ1-4; D gene ambiguous. V was cut by 0 bases and J by 3 bases, with 5 bases left in between. The V gene's germline CDR1 is KGHSH and CDR2 LQKENI. CDR3 length: 14 amino acids. CDR3 coding DNA: TGTGCCAGCTCACCACCGGTTCCTAATGAAAAACTGTTTTTT. This sequence encodes CASSPPVPNEKLFF.

The CDR3 nucleotides are TGTGCCAGTAGTAACAGGGGTGACACCTTCGTCCTGACTTTC. This gives the protein CASSNRGDTFVLTF. This chain connects TRBV19 to TRBJ2-6; 7 bases line up with TRBD1. Trimming took 4 bases from V and 12 from J; bases not matched to a gene: 9. This CDR3 has 14 residues. Germline CDR1 LNHDA, CDR2 SQIVND (reference sequence).

This clone appeared a single time. The chain has TRBV28 and TRBJ2-1; 9 positions agree with TRBD1. The ends lost 7 bases at V and 9 bases at J; junction bases unmatched: 19. The CDR3 is made up of 17 amino acids. The germline CDR1 and CDR2 sequences are MDHEN and SYDVKM. This CDR3 is CASIALGDRVVTAEQFF. CDR3 sequence (DNA): TGTGCCAGCATTGCCCTAGGGGACAGGGTGGTTACTGCTGAGCAGTTCTTC.

The rearrangement links TRBV7-9 to TRBJ1-5; no clear D gene. CDR3 size: 15 residues. Deletions cut 5 bases from V and 1 base from J, with 12 bases between. Germline V gene lookup returns CDR1 SEHNR and CDR2 FQNEAQ (reference sequence). The CDR3 bases are TGTGCCAGCAGCCCTTCGAAGGGCAGCAATCAGCCCCAGCATTTT. Residues: CASSPSKGSNQPQHF. Full variable domain (rest looked up from reference TRBV7-9 and TRBJ1-5): DTGVSQNPRHKITKRGQNVTFRCDPISEHNRLYWYRQTLGQGPEFLTYFQNEAQLEKSRLLSDRFSAERPKGSFSTLEIQRTEQGDSAMYLCASSPSKGSNQPQHFGDGTRLSIL.

This chain joins TRBV6-1 and TRBJ1-5; D is ambiguous. V was pared by 5 bases and J by 3 bases, with 8 bases between. Germline CDR1 reads MNHNS; CDR2 reads SASEGT. The CDR3 consists of 13 residues. CDR3 loop: CASSRTDNQPQHF. CDR3 sequence (DNA): TGTGCCAGCAGTCGGACTGACAATCAGCCCCAGCATTTT.

The chain employs TRBV11-2 and TRBJ1-1; unclear D gene. V gave up 3 bases and J gave up 0 bases, with 5 bases separating them. The CDR3 consists of 13 residues. Germline V gives CDR1 SGHAT, CDR2 FQNNGV. The CDR3: CASSFTLNTEAFF. The CDR3 region has the DNA TGTGCCAGCAGCTTCACACTGAACACTGAAGCTTTCTTT.

The CDR3 DNA follows: TGTGCCAGCGCTGGGATTCAGCCCCAGCATTTT. Its protein product is CASAGIQPQHF. V and J are TRBV28 and TRBJ1-5; D unclear. V was trimmed by 8 bases and J by 6 bases, leaving 8 bases between them. The CDR3 is 11 amino acids. The germline V gene encodes CDR1 MDHEN and CDR2 SYDVKM.

The chain's CDR3 is CSVGGDTEAFF. The DNA of the CDR3 is TGCAGCGTTGGGGGGGACACTGAAGCTTTCTTT. This chain connects TRBV29-1 to TRBJ1-1; weak D call: TRBD1 (5 bases). This CDR3 comprises 11 residues. Between the trimmed V and J ends, which lost 4 bases and 3 bases, there was a span of 6 bases. Germline CDR1 SQVTM, CDR2 ANQGSEA.

As regards this clone: The sample holds other DNA sequences that translate to the same CDR3. This CDR3 reads CASSLGQGAGEQYF. The CDR3 nucleotides are TGTGCCAGCAGCTTAGGACAGGGGGCGGGCGAGCAGTACTTC. This chain links TRBV7-2 with TRBJ2-7; 10 bases fit TRBD1. V shed 1 base, J shed 6 bases, and the junction held 3 bases outside the gene matches. CDR1 SGHTA and CDR2 FQGNSA come from the germline V gene. This CDR3 is built from 14 residues.

The V call is TRBV6-1, the J call TRBJ2-2; 10 bases fit TRBD2. CDR3 length equals 15 residues. Germline V gene data show CDR1 as MNHNS and CDR2 as SASEGT. Trimming at V came to 7 bases and at J to 6 bases, leaving 8 bases not matched to a gene. CDR3 sequence: CASKGQREGSGELFF. The CDR3 DNA reads as TGTGCCAGCAAAGGGCAGCGGGAGGGATCCGGGGAGCTGTTTTTT.

The rearrangement uses TRBV19 and TRBJ2-7, with 7 bases that match TRBD1. The CDR3 loop spans 16 amino acids. Germline assignment: CDR1 LNHDA and CDR2 SQIVND (reference sequence). Unmatched junction bases numbered 12, after V lost 4 bases and J lost 3 bases. The CDR3 protein is CASSRTQAGGIYEQYF. In DNA, the CDR3 is TGTGCCAGTAGTAGGACCCAGGCAGGGGGAATCTACGAGCAGTACTTC.

This chain uses TRBV10-1 with TRBJ2-2, with 8 bases matching TRBD2. The junction had 9 bases not matched to a gene; V was cut back by 2 bases and J by 7 bases. The germline V gene has CDR1 WNHNN and CDR2 SYGVQD (reference sequence). The CDR3 is made up of 16 amino acids. The CDR3 bases are TGCGCCAGCAGTGAGAGATATCAAGCGGGGGACGGGGAGCTGTTTTTT. Residues: CASSERYQAGDGELFF.